These 15 T cell receptor beta chains came from one sample sequenced in a study of T cells in localized non-small cell lung cancer. Method: immunoSEQ multiplex PCR; TCRdb's copy keeps in-frame clones and lacks some. The sample contains 6,400 or so clones, over 40% of which appear only once. This sample comprised lung tumor tissue, obtained before any cancer treatment. The receptors stem from a man aged 40 to 69 with stage III lung adenocarcinoma.

The V gene is TRBV23-1, the J gene TRBJ1-1; no firm D call. TRBV23-1 is an ORF; its function is uncertain. Trimming removed 7 bases from V and 0 bases from J, with 12 bases in between. CDR3 length: 14 amino acids. The chain's CDR3 is CASMTPQVNTEAFF. The CDR3 region has the DNA TGCGCCAGCATGACCCCTCAGGTGAACACTGAAGCTTTCTTT.

V is TRBV25-1 and J is TRBJ2-7, with D maybe TRBD1 (6 bases). Germline V CDR1 and CDR2: MGHDK, SYGVNS. Deletions cut 5 bases from V and 1 base from J, with 15 bases between. The CDR3 is 15 residues long. For the CDR3, the DNA is TGTGCCAGCAGTTCTCTACAGGGAAGATCCTACGAGCAGTACTTC. It is translated as CASSSLQGRSYEQYF.

This sequence joins TRBV18 and TRBJ2-1; 12 bases fit TRBD2. V lost 3 bases and J lost 8; bases outside the gene matches: 8. The CDR3 runs to 16 residues. The germline gives CDR1 KGHSH, CDR2 LQKENI. CDR3 region: CASSPPRLAGGYEQFF. The CDR3 DNA sequence: TGTGCCAGCTCACCCCCCAGGCTAGCGGGAGGGTATGAGCAGTTCTTC.

This sequence joins TRBV25-1 and TRBJ1-1; 8 bases match TRBD1. The V gene's germline CDR1 is MGHDK and CDR2 SYGVNS. J lost 4 bases, V lost 3 bases, and 4 bases had no gene match. The CDR3 totals 14 residues. CDR3 DNA sequence: TGTGCCAGCAGTGATACAGGGGGTTTCACTGAAGCTTTCTTT. Translation: CASSDTGGFTEAFF.

This sequence joins TRBV11-3 and TRBJ2-3; 11 bases are a match to TRBD2. The V segment lost 2 bases and the J segment 3 bases; nucleotides outside the gene matches: 4. Germline V gives CDR1 SGHNT, CDR2 YENEEA. This CDR3 is built from 16 residues. As DNA, the CDR3 is TGTGCCAGCAGCTTAATAGCGGGAGGGTTAACAGATACGCAGTATTTT. Translation: CASSLIAGGLTDTQYF.

The V call is TRBV12-5, the J call TRBJ2-1, with 9 bases lining up with TRBD1. This CDR3 comprises 15 residues. Per germline, CDR1 LGHNT and CDR2 FRNRAP. The CDR3 reads CASIPGQGYYNEQFF. CDR3 nucleotide sequence: TGTGCCAGCATTCCCGGACAGGGGTACTACAATGAGCAGTTCTTC.

Judged by abundance, this clone is medium-sized. The chain links TRBV11-3 to TRBJ2-7; D uncertain. The V end was cut by 0 bases, the J end by 0 bases, with 6 bases between. The CDR3 is 14 residues long. Germline V gene sequence: CDR1 SGHNT, CDR2 YENEEA. CDR3 sequence reads: CASSLDLDSYEQYF. The CDR3 nucleotides read TGTGCCAGCAGCTTAGATTTGGACTCCTACGAGCAGTACTTC.

This sequence joins TRBV10-2 and TRBJ1-2, with D maybe TRBD1 (6 bases). The germline gives CDR1 WSHSY, CDR2 SAAADI. V was shortened by 7 bases and J by 4 bases, with 16 bases between the two germline ends. The CDR3 spans 14 residues. The CDR3 loop is CASTVLGTTYGYTF. DNA of the CDR3: TGCGCCAGCACTGTTCTGGGGACAACCTATGGCTACACCTTC.

CDR3 nucleotide sequence: TGTGCCAGCAGGACCACGACTAGCGGGGGGGGAGAGACCCAGTACTTC. Protein sequence: CASRTTTSGGGETQYF. This chain joins TRBV6-8 and TRBJ2-5; TRBD2 aligns across 14 bases. CDR1 and CDR2 (germline): MNHGY, SAAAGT. V dropped 6 bases and J dropped 4; count of bases not matched to a gene: 7. CDR3 length: 16 amino acids.

V usage is TRBV6-7 and J usage is TRBJ2-2; D gene unclear. Being an ORF, TRBV6-7 has a function that is uncertain. Trimming cost V 9 bases and J 7 bases, with 9 bases left between them. The CDR3 covers 11 residues. The CDR3 sequence: CASDVSGELFF. In nucleotides, the CDR3 is TGTGCCAGTGACGTAAGCGGGGAGCTGTTTTTT.

This sequence joins TRBV14 and TRBJ2-3, with 10 nucleotides matching TRBD1. The J segment lost 1 base and the V segment lost 4 bases, leaving 2 bases of the junction unmatched. Germline V gene data show CDR1 as SGHDN and CDR2 as FVKESK. This CDR3 comprises 15 residues. The CDR3: CASSRQGAGTDTQYF. CDR3 DNA: TGTGCCAGCAGCCGACAGGGGGCAGGCACAGATACGCAGTATTTT. The variable domain in full, with the rest retrieved from reference TRBV14 and TRBJ2-3, is EAGVTQFPSHSVIEKGQTVTLRCDPISGHDNLYWYRRVMGKEIKFLLHFVKESKQDESGMPNNRFLAERTGGTYSTLKVQPAELEDSGVYFCASSRQGAGTDTQYFGPGTRLTVL.

The V gene is TRBV11-3, the J gene TRBJ1-2, with D perhaps TRBD1 (6 bases). Germline V gives CDR1 SGHNT, CDR2 YENEEA. V was pared by 5 bases and J by 4 bases, with 20 bases between. The CDR3 has 16 amino acids. DNA for the CDR3: TGTGCCAGCAGCCAAGGACTACAGGGCGACCCCTATGGCTACACCTTC. Translating it yields CASSQGLQGDPYGYTF.

The V gene is TRBV23-1, the J gene TRBJ1-1; D possibly corresponds to TRBD1 (6 bases). TRBV23-1 is an ORF, with its function uncertain. The CDR3 consists of 14 residues. Trimming stripped 7 bases from V and 5 bases from J, with 17 bases between. The CDR3 DNA reads as TGCGCCAGCATAAAGGGGGGGCCGGGGACTGAAGCTTTCTTT. This gives the protein CASIKGGPGTEAFF.

This clone is medium-sized within its sample. V is TRBV6-8 and J is TRBJ2-1, with D maybe TRBD2 (6 bases). Between the trimmed V and J ends, which lost 5 bases and 8 bases, there was a span of 13 bases. The CDR3 has 13 residues. Germline CDR1 MNHGY, CDR2 SAAAGT. In DNA, the CDR3 is TGTGCCAGCAGTCAAATTACGGGGGATGAGCAGTTCTTC. Amino acids: CASSQITGDEQFF.

This clone was detected many times. This chain links TRBV7-1 with TRBJ2-1, with a possible D match to TRBD2 (6 bases). TRBV7-1 qualifies as an ORF whose function is uncertain. The length of the CDR3 is 13 residues. Trimming took off 4 bases at V and 6 bases at J, with 10 bases between the two ends. The CDR3 loop reads CASSFGTLNEQFF. The CDR3 DNA reads as TGTGCCAGCAGCTTCGGGACTCTCAATGAGCAGTTCTTC.